The next 21 T cell receptor beta chains were all read from a single sample in a study of a mutant IDH1 vaccine in newly diagnosed glioma. The time point denotes: week 23, last vaccination. The content of each vaccine dose was 300 ug of mutant IDH1 20-mer peptide, and topical imiquimod accompanied it. Generated by immunoSEQ multiplex PCR, the TCRdb table keeps only in-frame clones and is missing some. The sample has tens of thousands of clones; roughly four fifths are singletons. These TCRs are of unknown antigen specificity. Source: PBMCs, taken from a glioma patient whose treatment included an IDH1 peptide vaccine. The receptors stem from a man aged 35-49 years with glioma.

This sequence joins TRBV7-6 and TRBJ2-7, with 11 bases that match TRBD1. Germline V gene data show CDR1 as SGHVS and CDR2 as FNYEAQ. The CDR3 spans 16 residues. V lost 1 base to trimming and J lost 0 bases; unmatched junction nucleotides: 2. CDR3 protein: CASSLVGQGGSYEQYF. The CDR3 nucleotides read TGTGCCAGCAGCTTAGTGGGACAGGGGGGCTCCTACGAGCAGTACTTC.

The V call is TRBV19, the J call TRBJ2-1, with 7 bases matching TRBD1. V lost 5 bases to trimming and J lost 1 base; unmatched junction nucleotides: 5. The CDR3 loop spans 15 amino acids. The germline V gene encodes CDR1 LNHDA and CDR2 SQIVND (reference sequence). The DNA for the CDR3 is TGTGCCAGTAGTCCCGACAGGGCGTCCTACAATGAGCAGTTCTTC. Its protein product is CASSPDRASYNEQFF.

V and J are TRBV15 and TRBJ2-1, with TRBD2 matching over 7 bases. Germline V gives CDR1 LNHNV, CDR2 YYDKDF (reference sequence). V lost 3 bases, J lost 4 bases, and 9 bases stayed unmatched. The CDR3 loop spans 16 amino acids. This CDR3 reads CATSSDDSGVYNEQFF. The CDR3, as DNA: TGTGCCACCAGCAGTGACGACAGCGGGGTATACAATGAGCAGTTCTTC.

The chain recombines TRBV6-5 with TRBJ1-6; TRBD1 aligns across 8 bases. The length of the CDR3 is 15 residues. Germline CDR1 MNHEY, CDR2 SVGAGI. V gave up 8 bases and J gave up 7 bases; unmatched junction bases: 10. The CDR3 sequence is CASGGTDRVNSPLHF. The CDR3 nucleotides read TGTGCCAGCGGGGGCACGGACAGGGTAAATTCACCCCTCCACTTT.

The gene calls are TRBV2 and TRBJ2-7; D is perhaps TRBD2 (5 bases). The CDR3 length is 15 residues. V gave up 6 bases and J gave up 0 bases, with 15 bases separating them. The germline V gene has CDR1 SNHLY and CDR2 FYNNEI. This chain's CDR3 is CASRSYSVSSYEQYF. The CDR3 DNA follows: TGTGCCAGCAGGTCTTATAGCGTATCCTCCTACGAGCAGTACTTC.

The rearrangement joins TRBV7-2 to TRBJ1-1, with 7 positions matching TRBD1. Germline V gene data show CDR1 as SGHTA and CDR2 as FQGNSA. The CDR3 is 14 amino acids. V was clipped by 5 bases and J by 3 bases; unmatched bases: 6. The CDR3 nucleotides read TGTGCCAGCAGCCCCCGACAGGGCTACACTGAAGCTTTCTTT. The encoded protein is CASSPRQGYTEAFF.

This clone appeared a single time. The J gene is TRBJ2-7, the V gene TRBV7-2; the match to TRBD1 covers 11 bases. The germline V gene has CDR1 SGHTA and CDR2 FQGNSA. With 6 bases clipped from V and 3 bases from J, the junction kept 7 bases outside the gene matches. The CDR3 spans 15 residues. This CDR3 reads CASRPGQGAVYEQYF. The CDR3 DNA is TGTGCCAGCAGACCCGGACAGGGGGCAGTCTACGAGCAGTACTTC.

V gene TRBV7-2 combines with J gene TRBJ2-3; possible D gene TRBD2, 5 bases. Trimming left V 2 bases short and J 2 bases short, with 14 bases between. The CDR3 has 16 amino acids. Germline CDR1 SGHTA, CDR2 FQGNSA. CDR3 in DNA: TGTGCCAGCAGCTTATATGTGGGAGTAACCACAGATACGCAGTATTTT. This translates into CASSLYVGVTTDTQYF.

This clone came up a few times. CDR3 in amino acids: CAIIGSRQVNEAFF. The DNA for the CDR3 is TGTGCCATCATTGGCTCAAGACAGGTGAATGAAGCTTTCTTT. The V and J genes are TRBV10-3 and TRBJ1-1; weak D call: TRBD1 (6 bases). V was pared by 7 bases and J by 7 bases, with 19 bases between. Germline V gene sequence: CDR1 ENHRY, CDR2 SYGVKD. This CDR3 comprises 14 residues.

About this clone itself: Other DNA sequences in the sample encode the same CDR3. The chain uses TRBV5-4 and TRBJ2-5, with 8 bases aligning to TRBD2. V was clipped by 0 bases and J by 5 bases; unmatched bases: 6. The germline gives CDR1 SGHNT, CDR2 YYREEE (reference sequence). This CDR3 spans 15 amino acids. The CDR3 DNA sequence: TGTGCCAGCAGCTTGGACGGGGGGGCCGGTGAGACCCAGTACTTC. Translation gives CASSLDGGAGETQYF.

The V call is TRBV4-3, the J call TRBJ2-5; unclear D gene. The CDR3 is 16 residues long. Trimming took 1 base from V and 5 from J, leaving 17 bases between them. Germline V gene lookup returns CDR1 LGHNA and CDR2 YSLEER. CDR3 coding DNA: TGCGCCAGCAGCCAAGGTCATCCCTCCCCGGGCGAGACCCAGTACTTC. It translates to CASSQGHPSPGETQYF.

V gene TRBV4-1 combines with J gene TRBJ1-2; D unclear. Germline-derived CDR1 and CDR2 are MGHRA and YSYEKL. The CDR3 length is 16 residues. Trimming took 0 bases from V and 0 from J, leaving 11 bases between them. The CDR3 nucleotides are TGCGCCAGCAGCCAAGATGGCCTGATAGCTAACTATGGCTACACCTTC. This translates into CASSQDGLIANYGYTF.

V gene TRBV2 combines with J gene TRBJ1-4; no firm D call. Germline CDR1 and CDR2: SNHLY and FYNNEI. CDR3 size: 13 residues. The V end was cut by 4 bases, the J end by 8 bases, with 11 bases between. CDR3 amino acids: CASSVEVEEKLFF. The CDR3 coding sequence is TGTGCCAGCAGTGTCGAAGTGGAGGAAAAACTGTTTTTT.

V usage is TRBV5-1 and J usage is TRBJ2-2; 7 bases are shared with TRBD1. Germline assignment: CDR1 SGHRS and CDR2 YFSETQ. This CDR3 region has 17 residues. V trimming: 4 bases; J trimming: 1 base; junction bases outside the gene matches: 10. CDR3 bases: TGCGCCAGCAGCCAACCTAGGGGGCGCGGGAACACCGGGGAGCTGTTTTTT. It encodes CASSQPRGRGNTGELFF. Together with reference TRBV5-1 and TRBJ2-2, the CDR3 gives the full variable domain: KAGVTQTPRYLIKTRGQQVTLSCSPISGHRSVSWYQQTPGQGLQFLFEYFSETQRNKGNFPGRFSGRQFSNSRSEMNVSTLELGDSALYLCASSQPRGRGNTGELFFGEGSRLTVL.

This clone was detected once. The J gene is TRBJ2-5, the V gene TRBV28, with D perhaps TRBD2 (6 bases). The CDR3 consists of 17 residues. The V end lost 3 bases, the J end lost 5 bases, and 22 bases lay between the germline ends. Looked up from germline, CDR1 is MDHEN and CDR2 is SYDVKM. The CDR3 region is CASSFFRASEFSETQYF. CDR3 DNA sequence: TGTGCCAGCAGTTTTTTTAGGGCTAGCGAATTTTCGGAGACCCAGTACTTC.

The chain joins TRBV5-1 to TRBJ1-1; D remains unclear. Germline V gene sequence: CDR1 SGHRS, CDR2 YFSETQ. Trimming cost V 0 bases and J 0 bases, with 6 bases left between them. The CDR3 runs 14 residues. CDR3 sequence: CASSLGVLNTEAFF. The CDR3 region has the DNA TGCGCCAGCAGCTTGGGGGTCTTGAACACTGAAGCTTTCTTT.

This clone was detected a few times. V and J are TRBV19 and TRBJ1-1; D is undetermined. The CDR3 is 14 amino acids. From germline, CDR1 is LNHDA and CDR2 SQIVND (reference sequence). V was cut by 5 bases and J by 5 bases, with 15 bases left in between. The chain's CDR3 is CASSPVNGGTEAFF. CDR3 DNA sequence: TGTGCCAGTAGTCCCGTGAACGGTGGTACTGAAGCTTTCTTT.

The rearrangement links TRBV10-2 to TRBJ2-2; D is possibly TRBD1 (5 bases). CDR1 WSHSY and CDR2 SAAADI come from the germline V gene. V lost 4 bases to trimming and J lost 9 bases, with 12 bases between them. The CDR3 covers 13 residues. CDR3 sequence (DNA): TGCGCCAGCAGTGCGGACACTACCCGGGAGCTGTTTTTT. Translated: CASSADTTRELFF.

V is TRBV11-3 and J is TRBJ2-3; D is undetermined. Trimming removed 4 bases at V and 1 base at J, with 6 bases between. There are 13 residues in the CDR3. CDR1 is SGHNT and CDR2 is YENEEA in the germline V gene. The CDR3 DNA reads as TGTGCCAGCAGCTCGAGCGGCACAGATACGCAGTATTTT. Translation: CASSSSGTDTQYF. Based on the CDR3 plus reference TRBV11-3 and TRBJ2-3, the full variable domain is EAGVVQSPRYKIIEKKQPVAFWCNPISGHNTLYWYLQNLGQGPELLIRYENEEAVDDSQLPKDRFSAERLKGVDSTLKIQPAELGDSAVYLCASSSSGTDTQYFGPGTRLTVL.

V is TRBV6-1 and J is TRBJ2-5; 9 nucleotides align to TRBD2. The CDR3 extends over 14 amino acids. CDR1 and CDR2 from the germline V gene are MNHNS and SASEGT. The J segment lost 5 bases and the V segment lost 5 bases, leaving 6 bases of the junction unmatched. CDR3 region: CASSLAGADETQYF. CDR3 nucleotide sequence: TGTGCCAGCAGTTTAGCGGGGGCGGATGAGACCCAGTACTTC.

The gene calls are TRBV7-2 and TRBJ1-1; weak D call: TRBD1 (5 bases). Trimming removed 11 bases from V and 1 base from J, with 14 bases in between. Looked up from germline, CDR1 is SGHTA and CDR2 is FQGNSA. The CDR3 consists of 13 residues. The CDR3 sequence: CAHDRGENTEAFF. CDR3 DNA sequence: TGTGCCCACGACCGGGGGGAGAACACTGAAGCTTTCTTT.